This T cell receptor (beta chain) is from a study of blood T cell repertoires in COVID-19. Background on the study: Collection of acute and convalescent COVID-19 samples took place in the United States, Italy and Spain. Sources were T cells, B-cell-depleted T cells, or PBMCs; the material itself was cDNA or gDNA.

The junction had 10 bases not matched to a gene; V was cut back by 6 bases and J by 1 base. The CDR3 is made up of 16 amino acids. The V gene's germline CDR1 is MNHEY and CDR2 SVGEGT. As originally analysed: It was from reference gene primer amplification that nucleated cell counts were estimated. Using immunoSEQ multiplex PCR, the repertoire was profiled, and TCRdb retains in-frame clones only, with some absent. V and J calls and clone size are given by that table; D and trimming were obtained from the DNA. Of about 180,000 clones detected, about 83% appear once; the ten largest clones hold 1.5%. The sample comprised peripheral blood. The clonotype comes from a human donor in a cohort sampled during active COVID-19. V is TRBV6-2 or TRBV6-3 and J is TRBJ2-7, with TRBD2 matching over 9 bases. CDR3 in amino acids: CASSPGSSGNSYEQYF. CDR3 nucleotide sequence: TGTGCCAGCAGCCCTGGTTCTAGCGGGAATTCCTACGAGCAGTACTTC.